This T cell receptor (beta chain) is from a study of blood T cell repertoires in COVID-19. The CDR3 is made up of 14 amino acids. Germline loops: CDR1 MNHEY, CDR2 SVGAGI. V lost 6 bases and J 6 bases, leaving 12 bases between the germline ends. This table comes from immunoSEQ multiplex PCR, and its TCRdb copy is limited to in-frame clones, with some not included. The profile covers about 190,000 clones, with roughly four fifths appearing a single time and roughly 5% taken by the ten largest. The TCR sequence derives from an older woman with active or convalescent COVID-19. Sequenced input: peripheral blood. The chain couples TRBV6-5 to TRBJ1-6, with a weak D call TRBD1 (5 bases). For the CDR3, the DNA is TGTGCCAGCAGCCTTAGCGGGGCTAATTCACCCCTCCACTTT. It yields the protein CASSLSGANSPLHF.